This T cell receptor beta chain was profiled in a study of T cells in women clearing cervical HPV infection. Comment on this clone: The read gets to within 3 residues of the CDR3 end, and the germline J gene fills in the rest.

Clones were sequenced by immunoSEQ multiplex PCR, and TCRdb holds only the in-frame ones, with some missing. The sample yields 30,000 to 50,000 clones, of which the top ten take up around 4.5%. J gave up 6 bases and V 0 bases, and 1 base lay outside the gene matches. Germline V CDR1 and CDR2: SGHNT, YYREEE (reference sequence). The CDR3 contains 16 residues. The chain uses TRBV5-4 and TRBJ2-2; 14 nucleotides agree with TRBD2. The origin of this receptor is a woman aged 18 to 75 with a cervical HPV16 infection that either progressed to CIN3+ or cleared (not recorded which). Sequencing was carried out using blood buffy coat. This CDR3 reads CASSLGGLAGAGELFF. The CDR3 DNA, read in part, is TGTGCCAGCAGCTTGGGGGGACTAGCGGGGGCCGGGGAG.